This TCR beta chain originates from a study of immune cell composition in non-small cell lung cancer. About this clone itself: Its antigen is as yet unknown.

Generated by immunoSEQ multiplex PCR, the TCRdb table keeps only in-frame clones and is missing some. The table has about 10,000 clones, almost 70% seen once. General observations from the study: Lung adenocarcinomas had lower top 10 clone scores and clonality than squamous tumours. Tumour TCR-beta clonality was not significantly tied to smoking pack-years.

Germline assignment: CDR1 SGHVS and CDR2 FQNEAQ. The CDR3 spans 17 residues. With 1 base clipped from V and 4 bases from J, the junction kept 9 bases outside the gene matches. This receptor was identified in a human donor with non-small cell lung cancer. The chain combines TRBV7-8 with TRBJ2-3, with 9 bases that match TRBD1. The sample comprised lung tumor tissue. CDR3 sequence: CASSLGGTGSGADTQYF. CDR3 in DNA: TGTGCCAGCAGCTTAGGTGGGACAGGGTCGGGGGCAGATACGCAGTATTTT.